This passage covers 29 T cell receptor beta chains from one sample sequenced in a study of OX40 agonist ivuxolimab in advanced cancers. Clones were read by immunoSEQ multiplex PCR, and TCRdb kept only the in-frame ones, dropping some. The profile shows 30,000 or so clones, around 86% of them singletons. The source material was CD4+ or CD8+ T cells sorted from blood, sampled in a trial of the OX40 agonist ivuxolimab. Receptor source: an adult with an advanced solid tumor such as melanoma, head and neck, liver or kidney cancer.

This clone was counted only a few times. The chain joins TRBV6-1 to TRBJ1-2; 10 bases match TRBD1. CDR1 is MNHNS, CDR2 SASEGT, per germline. With V trimmed by 10 bases and J by 2 bases, 10 bases remained unmatched. This CDR3 is built from 15 residues. Here the CDR3 DNA reads TGTGCCATCGCGGCGGGACAGGGGCCAAACTATGGCTACACCTTC. This sequence encodes CAIAAGQGPNYGYTF.

J is TRBJ1-2 and V is TRBV28; D may be TRBD1 (5 bases). There are 12 residues in the CDR3. V lost 5 bases and J lost 5, with 9 bases in between. Looked up from germline, CDR1 is MDHEN and CDR2 is SYDVKM. CDR3 nucleotide sequence: TGTGCCAGCAGTGTAGGGGCTTATGGCTACACCTTC. Residues: CASSVGAYGYTF.

The V and J genes are TRBV11-3 and TRBJ1-2; D might be TRBD1 (6 bases). This CDR3 region has 14 residues. From germline, CDR1 is SGHNT and CDR2 YENEEA. The ends were cut back, 6 bases at V and 6 bases at J, with 17 bases in the middle. In DNA form, the CDR3 reads TGTGCCAGCAGTCTTAGGGGGACACTTGATGGCTACACCTTC. This codes for CASSLRGTLDGYTF. Looking up the rest from reference TRBV11-3 and TRBJ1-2 gives the full variable domain: EAGVVQSPRYKIIEKKQPVAFWCNPISGHNTLYWYLQNLGQGPELLIRYENEEAVDDSQLPKDRFSAERLKGVDSTLKIQPAELGDSAVYLCASSLRGTLDGYTFGSGTRLTVV.

V usage is TRBV13 and J usage is TRBJ1-2; D is undetermined. The germline V gene has CDR1 PRHDT and CDR2 FYEKMQ (reference sequence). There are 15 residues in the CDR3. The V gene lost 0 bases and the J gene lost 2 bases, with 10 bases spanning the gap. CDR3 loop: CASSLGSGTNYGYTF. The CDR3 DNA reads as TGTGCCAGCAGCTTAGGGTCAGGAACCAACTATGGCTACACCTTC.

This clone has a handful of counts. The chain joins TRBV19 to TRBJ2-7, with TRBD1 matching 8 bases. The J segment lost 9 bases and the V segment lost 5 bases, leaving 15 bases of the junction unmatched. CDR1 is LNHDA and CDR2 is SQIVND in the germline V gene (reference sequence). The CDR3 extends over 15 amino acids. As DNA, the CDR3 is TGTGCCAGTAGTCCTGGACAGGGTATCTTCGAGAGGCAGTACTTC. It is translated as CASSPGQGIFERQYF.

In DNA form, the CDR3 reads TGTGCCAGCAGCCAAGGGATCTACGAGCAGTACTTC. Protein sequence: CASSQGIYEQYF. The genes are TRBV4-2 and TRBJ2-7; D is unclear. Germline-derived CDR1 and CDR2 are LGHNA and YNFKEQ. The CDR3 sequence is 12 residues long. V lost 1 base and J 3 bases, leaving 4 bases between the germline ends.

The chain joins TRBV9 to TRBJ2-3; 10 positions match TRBD2. Germline V CDR1 and CDR2: SGDLS, YYNGEE. This CDR3 is 15 amino acids long. J lost 4 bases, V lost 0 bases, and 2 bases had no gene match. The CDR3 is CASSVGLAGADTQYF. The DNA for the CDR3 is TGTGCCAGCAGCGTAGGGCTAGCGGGAGCAGATACGCAGTATTTT. Complete variable domain (other parts from reference TRBV9 and TRBJ2-3): DSGVTQTPKHLITATGQRVTLRCSPRSGDLSVYWYQQSLDQGLQFLIQYYNGEERAKGNILERFSAQQFPDLHSELNLSSLELGDSALYFCASSVGLAGADTQYFGPGTRLTVL.

In this sample, this clone turned up a few times. This rearrangement joins TRBV27 to TRBJ2-7; 9 bases line up with TRBD2. The CDR3 is 17 residues long. Germline CDR1 and CDR2: MNHEY and SMNVEV (reference sequence). J lost 0 bases, V lost 8 bases, and 14 bases had no gene match. DNA of the CDR3: TGTGCCAGCTCTCCACTTAGGCTAGCGGGACTCTCCTACGAGCAGTACTTC. Translated: CASSPLRLAGLSYEQYF.

The chain employs TRBV6-4 and TRBJ2-3; D not resolved. The CDR3 extends over 14 amino acids. The ends were cut back, 5 bases at V and 0 bases at J, with 9 bases in the middle. Germline V lookup: CDR1 MRHNA, CDR2 SNTAGT. For the CDR3, the DNA is TGTGCCAGCAGTACAGCCTTTAGCACAGATACGCAGTATTTT. Its protein product is CASSTAFSTDTQYF.

This chain joins TRBV4-1 and TRBJ2-7; the D gene is possibly TRBD2 (6 bases). Germline-derived CDR1 and CDR2 are MGHRA and YSYEKL. Trimming removed 6 bases at V and 1 base at J, with 7 bases between. The CDR3 is 12 residues long. The CDR3: CASRGTSYEQYF. The CDR3 nucleotides are TGCGCCAGCAGGGGGACTTCCTACGAGCAGTACTTC.

The chain links TRBV27 to TRBJ2-1, with 7 nucleotides matching TRBD2. After removal of 3 bases from V and 2 bases from J, the junction contained 7 bases not matched to a gene. The germline CDR1 and CDR2 sequences are MNHEY and SMNVEV (reference sequence). This CDR3 has 16 residues. CDR3 sequence reads: CASSFVEGRAYNEQFF. CDR3 sequence (DNA): TGTGCCAGCAGTTTCGTGGAGGGGAGGGCCTACAATGAGCAGTTCTTC.

The chain uses TRBV2 and TRBJ2-3, with 7 bases identical to TRBD1. This CDR3 contains 15 residues. Trimming cost V 4 bases and J 3 bases; bases outside gene matches: 7. Germline values: CDR1 SNHLY, CDR2 FYNNEI. DNA for the CDR3: TGTGCCAGCAGTGGTGGGACAGTCGAGACAGATACGCAGTATTTT. It codes for CASSGGTVETDTQYF.

The rearrangement joins TRBV28 to TRBJ2-7; TRBD1 agrees at 7 bases. V dropped 9 bases and J dropped 3; count of bases not matched to a gene: 5. The CDR3 length is 12 residues. Germline CDR1 reads MDHEN; CDR2 reads SYDVKM. The CDR3 loop is CASRDSLYEQYF. The CDR3 nucleotides are TGTGCCAGTCGGGACAGCCTCTACGAGCAGTACTTC.

V usage is TRBV28 and J usage is TRBJ2-1, with D possibly called TRBD1 or TRBD2 (5 bases each). Germline assignment: CDR1 MDHEN and CDR2 SYDVKM. This CDR3 has 11 amino acids. Trimming stripped 6 bases from V and 9 bases from J, with 9 bases between. The CDR3 is CASRSGTEQFF. CDR3 nucleotide sequence: TGTGCCAGCAGATCCGGGACTGAGCAGTTCTTC.

The J gene is TRBJ2-1, the V gene TRBV7-2, with no clear D. CDR1 and CDR2 from the germline V gene are SGHTA and FQGNSA. Trimming stripped 0 bases from V and 12 bases from J, with 15 bases between. This CDR3 has 14 residues. In nucleotides, the CDR3 is TGTGCCAGCAGCTTAGCCGACGGGCCCTTTGGGCAGTTCTTC. It specifies CASSLADGPFGQFF.

This clone is classed as medium-sized. V and J are TRBV2 and TRBJ2-7, with 7 positions matching TRBD1. This CDR3 contains 15 residues. Germline V gives CDR1 SNHLY, CDR2 FYNNEI. V was pared by 6 bases and J by 1 base, with 9 bases of the junction left unmatched. CDR3 sequence (DNA): TGTGCCAGCAGGATGGATAGGGGGCTTTCCTACGAGCAGTACTTC. It is translated as CASRMDRGLSYEQYF. The full variable domain, with the rest looked up from reference TRBV2 and TRBJ2-7, is EPEVTQTPSHQVTQMGQEVILRCVPISNHLYFYWYRQILGQKVEFLVSFYNNEISEKSEIFDDQFSVERPDGSNFTLKIRSTKLEDSAMYFCASRMDRGLSYEQYFGPGTRLTVT.

J is TRBJ2-2 and V is TRBV13; a weak D match, TRBD2 (6 bases). V was clipped by 4 bases and J by 6 bases, with 12 bases between them. The CDR3 runs to 14 residues. Per the germline V gene, CDR1 is PRHDT and CDR2 is FYEKMQ (reference sequence). CDR3 DNA: TGTGCCAGCAGCTACCTCTCGGGGGCCGGGGAGCTGTTTTTT. Its translation: CASSYLSGAGELFF.

CDR3 nucleotides: TGTGCCAGCAGTTTCAGGGGAACTAATGAAAAACTGTTTTTT. It yields the protein CASSFRGTNEKLFF. The chain couples TRBV27 to TRBJ1-4, with a tentative D call TRBD1 (6 bases). Germline V gives CDR1 MNHEY, CDR2 SMNVEV (reference sequence). Trimming cost V 3 bases and J 1 base, with 6 bases left between them. The CDR3 consists of 14 residues.

Comment on this clone: This may be a read error, as it is one base from a much larger clone. In the same sample, other DNA sequences code for this CDR3. This chain connects TRBV28 to TRBJ2-7; D is uncertain. There are 11 residues in the CDR3. The V end was cut by 2 bases, the J end by 5 bases, with 4 bases between. Germline V CDR1 and CDR2: MDHEN, SYDVKM. CDR3 sequence reads: CASSLVNEQYF. The CDR3 nucleotides read TGTGCCAGCAGTTTAGTCAACGAGCAGTACTTC.

This clone is a singleton in its sample. This chain joins TRBV7-2 and TRBJ2-7, with D perhaps given as TRBD1 or TRBD2 (6 bases each). Germline loops: CDR1 SGHTA, CDR2 FQGNSA. The CDR3 length is 15 residues. Trimming stripped 1 base from V and 0 bases from J, with 10 bases between. CDR3 DNA: TGTGCCAGCAGCTTAGACGGGGGCTCCTCCTACGAGCAGTACTTC. It yields the protein CASSLDGGSSYEQYF.

The chain carries TRBV6-6 and TRBJ1-5; D gene uncertain. Trimming took 5 bases from V and 1 from J, leaving 6 bases between them. CDR1 and CDR2 from the germline V gene are MNHNY and SVGAGI (reference sequence). The length of the CDR3 is 13 residues. The CDR3 reads CASSLQSNQPQHF. In DNA, the CDR3 is TGTGCCAGCAGTCTCCAGAGCAATCAGCCCCAGCATTTT.

This chain uses TRBV27 with TRBJ2-1; TRBD2 aligns across 11 bases. The ends lost 2 bases at V and 7 bases at J; junction bases unmatched: 10. The length of the CDR3 is 17 residues. CDR1 MNHEY and CDR2 SMNVEV come from the germline V gene (reference sequence). The CDR3 sequence: CASSLLAGGPRYNEQFF. For the CDR3, the DNA is TGTGCCAGCAGTTTACTAGCGGGAGGCCCGCGGTATAATGAGCAGTTCTTC.

This chain joins TRBV6-1 and TRBJ2-3; D is uncertain. V shed 8 bases and J shed 2 bases, with 8 bases lying between them. CDR1 is MNHNS, CDR2 SASEGT, per germline. The CDR3 is 12 residues long. This CDR3 reads CASGRVTDTQYF. The CDR3 DNA reads TGTGCCAGCGGACGAGTCACAGATACGCAGTATTTT.

The table lists this clone with a count of one. The chain joins TRBV5-1 to TRBJ2-7, with 8 bases that match TRBD1. Trimming cost V 0 bases and J 2 bases; bases outside gene matches: 1. CDR1 is SGHRS, CDR2 YFSETQ, per germline. The CDR3 contains 14 residues. CDR3 in DNA: TGCGCCAGCAGCTTGGTACAGGGGGCCTACGAGCAGTACTTC. Translating gives CASSLVQGAYEQYF.

The V call is TRBV28, the J call TRBJ2-7, with D perhaps being TRBD1 or TRBD2 (6 bases each). Germline V lookup: CDR1 MDHEN, CDR2 SYDVKM. V lost 6 bases and J lost 2, with 11 bases in between. The CDR3 covers 13 residues. The CDR3 loop is CASRRRGAYEQYF. The CDR3, as DNA: TGTGCCAGCAGAAGAAGGGGGGCCTACGAGCAGTACTTC. The full variable domain, completed using reference TRBV28 and TRBJ2-7, is DVKVTQSSRYLVKRTGEKVFLECVQDMDHENMFWYRQDPGLGLRLIYFSYDVKMKEKGDIPEGYSVSREKKERFSLILESASTNQTSMYLCASRRRGAYEQYFGPGTRLTVT.

The gene calls are TRBV4-2 and TRBJ2-1, with 8 bases lining up with TRBD2. The CDR3 covers 17 residues. Germline V gene data show CDR1 as LGHNA and CDR2 as YNFKEQ. J gave up 1 base and V 5 bases, and 10 bases lay outside the gene matches. CDR3 loop: CASSKEGAGGSYNEQFF. The CDR3 region has the DNA TGTGCCAGCAGCAAGGAAGGGGCGGGGGGATCCTACAATGAGCAGTTCTTC.

The V call is TRBV18, the J call TRBJ2-7; 9 nucleotides align to TRBD1. The CDR3 runs 14 residues. From germline, CDR1 is KGHSH and CDR2 LQKENI. The J segment lost 3 bases and the V segment lost 3 bases, leaving 3 bases of the junction unmatched. CDR3 in amino acids: CASSPGDRDYEQYF. In DNA, the CDR3 is TGTGCCAGCTCACCGGGGGACAGGGACTACGAGCAGTACTTC. Based on the CDR3 plus reference TRBV18 and TRBJ2-7, the full variable domain is NAGVMQNPRHLVRRRGQEARLRCSPMKGHSHVYWYRQLPEEGLKFMVYLQKENIIDESGMPKERFSAEFPKEGPSILRIQQVVRGDSAAYFCASSPGDRDYEQYFGPGTRLTVT.

The genes are TRBV6-6 and TRBJ1-6, with D possibly matching TRBD1 (5 bases). The CDR3 runs 15 residues. CDR1 is MNHNY, CDR2 SVGAGI, per germline (reference sequence). V gave up 6 bases and J gave up 7 bases, with 16 bases separating them. The CDR3 sequence is CASSYDSLRNSPLHF. The CDR3 region has the DNA TGTGCCAGCAGCTATGACAGTCTAAGGAATTCACCCCTCCACTTT.

This clone was seen more than once but under ten times. The sample holds other DNA sequences that translate to the same CDR3. The chain couples TRBV6-1 to TRBJ1-3, with D uncertain. Trimming removed 1 base from V and 0 bases from J, with 13 bases in between. Germline-derived CDR1 and CDR2 are MNHNS and SASEGT. The CDR3 loop spans 17 amino acids. CDR3 region: CASSEGQGPSSGNTIYF. CDR3 sequence (DNA): TGTGCCAGCAGTGAAGGTCAAGGGCCGAGCTCTGGAAACACCATATATTTT.